This TCR beta chain was sequenced during a study of T cell repertoires in cytomegalovirus infection. General study points: Ex vivo responses were dominated by HLA-C-restricted CMV-specific TCR beta clonotypes.

MiXCR, run by TCRdb on the reads, gives a single entry per CDR3 protein. The table includes some 440,000 distinct CDR3 sequences, about 33% detected once. A remark on this clonotype: Its matching antigen is unknown.

Sequencing was performed on PBMCs. The receptor was isolated from a human donor in good health (CMV status not recorded). Some clones in this sample may be carry-over from other donors' samples.

CDR3 sequence reads: CASRITGQGFHEQFF. In nucleotides, the CDR3 is TGTGCCAGCAGGATAACGGGACAGGGTTTTCATGAGCAGTTCTTC. The chain couples TRBV6-1 to TRBJ2-1; 9 positions match TRBD1. V was pared by 6 bases and J by 8 bases, with 11 bases of the junction left unmatched. This CDR3 region has 15 residues. Per germline, CDR1 MNHNS and CDR2 SASEGT.